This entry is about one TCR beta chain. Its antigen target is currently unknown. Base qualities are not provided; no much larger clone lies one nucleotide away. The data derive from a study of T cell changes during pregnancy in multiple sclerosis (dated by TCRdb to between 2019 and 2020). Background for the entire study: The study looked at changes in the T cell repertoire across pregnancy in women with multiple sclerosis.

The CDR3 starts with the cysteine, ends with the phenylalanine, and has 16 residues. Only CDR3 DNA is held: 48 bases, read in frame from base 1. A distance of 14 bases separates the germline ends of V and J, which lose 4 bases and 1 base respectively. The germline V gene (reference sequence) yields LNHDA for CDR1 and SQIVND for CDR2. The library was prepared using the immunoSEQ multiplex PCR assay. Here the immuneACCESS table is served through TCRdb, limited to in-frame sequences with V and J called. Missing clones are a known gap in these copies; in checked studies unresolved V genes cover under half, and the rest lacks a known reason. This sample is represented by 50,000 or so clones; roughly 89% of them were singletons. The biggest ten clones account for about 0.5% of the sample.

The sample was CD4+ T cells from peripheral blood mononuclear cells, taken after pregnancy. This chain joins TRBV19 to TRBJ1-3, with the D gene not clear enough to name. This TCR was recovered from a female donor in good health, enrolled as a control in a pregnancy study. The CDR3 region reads CASSTRARGSGNTIYF. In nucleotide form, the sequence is TGTGCCAGTAGTACGCGGGCCAGAGGTTCTGGAAACACCATATATTTT. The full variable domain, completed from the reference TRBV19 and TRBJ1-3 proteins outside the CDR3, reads DGGITQSPKYLFRKEGQNVTLSCEQNLNHDAMYWYRQDPGQGLRLIYYSQIVNDFQKGDIAEGYSVSREKKESFPLTVTSAQKNPTAFYLCASSTRARGSGNTIYFGEGSWLTVV.